This T cell receptor (beta chain) was observed in a study of OX40 agonist ivuxolimab in advanced cancers. Concerning this clone itself: No antigen is known for it.

General observations from the study: With doses of 0.1 to 3.0 mg/kg, CD4+ and CD8+ blood T cells had undergone clonal expansion by week 6. CD8+ T cells were the subset that, on average, had more expanded clones than CD4+. It was not determined which antigens were specifically recognized by the peripheral T cells that had undergone clonal expansion.

Data came from immunoSEQ multiplex PCR; TCRdb stores just in-frame clones and leaves some out. The sample contains 95,000 to 100,000 clones, just under 95% of which appear only once. Sequencing used CD4+ or CD8+ T cells sorted from blood, obtained in a trial of the OX40 agonist ivuxolimab. This TCR came from an adult with an advanced solid tumor such as melanoma, head and neck, liver or kidney cancer.

The CDR3 loop is CAWSGGAGAPSGNTIYF. The CDR3 coding sequence is TGTGCCTGGAGTGGGGGTGCAGGGGCCCCCTCTGGAAACACCATATATTTT. This chain uses TRBV30 with TRBJ1-3, with a weak D call TRBD1 (6 bases). Trimming removed 1 base at V and 0 bases at J, with 16 bases between. Germline loops: CDR1 GTSNPN, CDR2 SVGIG (reference sequence). The CDR3 extends over 17 amino acids.